Here is one T cell receptor (beta chain) with its context. Its antigen is still unknown. This specimen comes from a study of CD4 T cells in relation to SARS-CoV-2 and coronaviruses. Study information: TCR beta CDR3s were sequenced after roughly ten-day antigen culture of PBMCs. Negative control cultures got HIV-1 Nef peptides or no peptide.

Method: immunoSEQ multiplex PCR; TCRdb's copy keeps in-frame clones and lacks some. The repertoire holds roughly 25,000 clones, with about 80% as singletons. The unexposed donors gave CD4+ T cells in about 2011-2018, prior to COVID-19. Isolation of CD4+ T cells took place after around 11 days in culture. As cell numbers allowed, unexposed-donor CD4+ T cells faced SARS-CoV-2 S/N and four cold-coronavirus spikes. Cultures held two million PBMCs per well with around 9.8 IU/ml IL-2. V was pared by 5 bases and J by 12 bases, with 14 bases between. Germline CDR1 reads MDHEN; CDR2 reads SYDVKM. CDR3 length equals 11 residues.

The chain carries TRBV28 and TRBJ2-7; perhaps TRBD2 as D (6 bases). The sample taken for sequencing was CD4+ T cells from PBMCs, cultured in vitro. This TCR came from a human donor in good health. DNA for the CDR3: TGTGCCAGCAGTCGGGACTGGGAAAGGTACTTC. Residues: CASSRDWERYF.